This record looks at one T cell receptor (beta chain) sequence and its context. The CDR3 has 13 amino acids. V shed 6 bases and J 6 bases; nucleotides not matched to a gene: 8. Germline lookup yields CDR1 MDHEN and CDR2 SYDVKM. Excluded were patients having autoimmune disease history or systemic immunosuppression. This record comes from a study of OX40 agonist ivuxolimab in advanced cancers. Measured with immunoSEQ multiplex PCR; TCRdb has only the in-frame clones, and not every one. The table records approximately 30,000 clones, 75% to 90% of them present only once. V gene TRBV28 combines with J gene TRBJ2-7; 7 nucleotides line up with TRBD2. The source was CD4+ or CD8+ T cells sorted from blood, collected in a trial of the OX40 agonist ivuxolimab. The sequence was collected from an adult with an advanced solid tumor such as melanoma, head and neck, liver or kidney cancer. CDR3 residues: CASSPVGGSEQYF. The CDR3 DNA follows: TGTGCCAGCAGCCCCGTGGGGGGGTCCGAGCAGTACTTC.